The T cell receptor (beta chain) described here comes from a study of shared clonotypes between healthy human individuals. Whole-study context: Per donor, CD8 memory used one plate, CD8 naive used two, CD4 memory used three and CD4 naive used three. Study-level findings and limits: A generally larger estimated richness was seen in naive subsets than in memory subsets.

On sorted subsets, replicate PCRs used 150 to 250 ng DNA, or tens of thousands of T cell genomes. Clones were read by immunoSEQ multiplex PCR, and TCRdb kept only the in-frame ones, dropping some. The sample yields millions of clones, roughly 94% seen once. In regard to this clone: Antigen unknown.

Naive CD8 cells comprised CD45RO-negative, CCR7-positively selected cells, excluding terminally differentiated effector memory CD45RA+ cells. Looked up from germline, CDR1 is SNHLY and CDR2 is FYNNEI. This CDR3 has 15 residues. Trimming shortened V by 6 bases and J by 1 base, and 15 bases separated the two germline ends. Sequencing was done on a sample of naive CD8+ T cells sorted from blood. This receptor was identified in a man between 18 and 35 years old in good health. This chain joins TRBV2 and TRBJ2-5; TRBD1 is a possible D gene (6 bases). DNA for the CDR3: TGTGCCAGCAGAAGGACAGCGGAAGGCCAAGAGACCCAGTACTTC. This translates into CASRRTAEGQETQYF.